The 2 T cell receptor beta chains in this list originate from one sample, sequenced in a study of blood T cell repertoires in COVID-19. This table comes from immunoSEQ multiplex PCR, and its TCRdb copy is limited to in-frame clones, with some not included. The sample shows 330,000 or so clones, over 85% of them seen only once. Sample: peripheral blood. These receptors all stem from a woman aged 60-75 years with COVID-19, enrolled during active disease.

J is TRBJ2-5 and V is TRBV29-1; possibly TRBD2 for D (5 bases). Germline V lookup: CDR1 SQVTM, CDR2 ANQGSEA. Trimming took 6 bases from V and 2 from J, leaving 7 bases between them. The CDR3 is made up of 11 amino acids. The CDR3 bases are TGCAGCGTAGGAGGACAAGAGACCCAGTACTTC. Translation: CSVGGQETQYF.

CDR3 DNA sequence: TGCGCCAGCAGTGTGACAGGGCTAGACGAGCAGTACTTC. Translation: CASSVTGLDEQYF. The chain carries TRBV10-1 and TRBJ2-7, with 7 bases fitting TRBD1. The V gene's germline CDR1 is WNHNN and CDR2 SYGVQD (reference sequence). The V and J ends lost 4 bases and 5 bases, in that order; junction bases with no gene match: 5. This CDR3 is 13 amino acids long.